This TCR beta chain derives from a study of OX40 agonist ivuxolimab in advanced cancers. Study information: Patients were infused with ivuxolimab every 2 weeks at 0.01 to 10 mg/kg. Hepatocellular carcinoma, melanoma, renal cell or head and neck cancer was diagnosed in the dose-escalation patients. Partial responses were achieved by three patients, of whom one had hepatocellular carcinoma and two had cutaneous melanoma.

V was trimmed by 8 bases and J by 2 bases, leaving 16 bases between them. CDR3 length equals 14 residues. The germline CDR1 and CDR2 sequences are SGHTA and FQGNSA. As to this clone: What it binds is not known.

The assay was immunoSEQ multiplex PCR, and TCRdb's table has in-frame clones only and misses some. The sample holds roughly 64,000 clones, roughly 80% seen once. General observations from the study: It was not determined which antigens were specifically recognized by the peripheral T cells that had undergone clonal expansion.

The V and J genes are TRBV7-2 and TRBJ2-7; D tentatively reads TRBD1 or TRBD2 (6 bases each). Sequenced here: CD4+ or CD8+ T cells sorted from blood, sampled in a trial of the OX40 agonist ivuxolimab. The source of this sequence is an adult with an advanced solid tumor such as melanoma, head and neck, liver or kidney cancer. The CDR3 loop is CASQLEGGPYEQYF. The CDR3, as DNA: TGTGCCAGCCAGTTAGAGGGGGGACCCTACGAGCAGTACTTC.